Presented here are 20 T cell receptor beta chains from one specimen sequenced in a study of blood T cell repertoires in COVID-19. Libraries were prepared by immunoSEQ multiplex PCR; TCRdb keeps only in-frame clonotypes and omits some of them. This table holds some 390,000 clones, 85% to 90% found once. Sequenced sample: PBMCs or T cells enriched from blood (not recorded which). The receptors shown here come from a man aged 30-40 years who had recovered from COVID-19.

This chain connects TRBV12-3 or TRBV12-4 to TRBJ1-2; D remains ambiguous. The V end lost 6 bases, the J end lost 8 bases, and 10 bases lay between the germline ends. The CDR3 covers 11 residues. The CDR3 loop is CASSQIGGYTF. DNA for the CDR3: TGTGCCAGCAGCCAAATCGGGGGCTACACCTTC.

The rearrangement links TRBV4-1 to TRBJ2-7; 9 positions agree with TRBD1. The germline gives CDR1 MGHRA, CDR2 YSYEKL. The CDR3 extends over 17 amino acids. Trimming at V came to 5 bases and at J to 3 bases, leaving 14 bases not matched to a gene. For the CDR3, the DNA is TGCGCCAGCAGCACAAAACAGGGGGCGCATAGCGGCTACGAGCAGTACTTC. Protein sequence: CASSTKQGAHSGYEQYF.

The CDR3 protein is CASSKLQGFKQYF. The CDR3 DNA reads TGTGCCAGCAGCAAACTACAGGGGTTCAAGCAGTACTTC. The rearrangement links TRBV28 to TRBJ2-7; TRBD1 aligns across 7 bases. Germline V gene data show CDR1 as MDHEN and CDR2 as SYDVKM. With 6 bases clipped from V and 8 bases from J, the junction kept 10 bases outside the gene matches. The CDR3 is 13 amino acids.

V is TRBV5-4 and J is TRBJ1-1, with TRBD1 matching over 8 bases. This CDR3 spans 14 amino acids. V gave up 4 bases and J gave up 1 base; unmatched junction bases: 3. Per the germline V gene, CDR1 is SGHNT and CDR2 is YYREEE (reference sequence). The CDR3, as DNA: TGTGCCAGCAGCGTGGACAGGGAGAACACTGAAGCTTTCTTT. It codes for CASSVDRENTEAFF.

This clone was counted only a few times. V gene TRBV4-2 combines with J gene TRBJ1-2; 8 bases map to TRBD1. This CDR3 comprises 15 residues. Unmatched junction bases numbered 6, after V lost 3 bases and J lost 3 bases. Germline CDR1 reads LGHNA; CDR2 reads YNFKEQ. The CDR3 sequence: CASSHQDRAHYGYTF. CDR3 nucleotide sequence: TGTGCCAGCAGCCACCAGGACAGGGCTCACTATGGCTACACCTTC.

To note about this clone: Other DNA sequences of this sample code for an identical CDR3. The rearrangement uses TRBV18 and TRBJ2-2; D is perhaps TRBD2 (6 bases). V lost 2 bases and J 5 bases, leaving 12 bases between the germline ends. Germline-derived CDR1 and CDR2 are KGHSH and LQKENI. The CDR3 contains 15 residues. CDR3 sequence: CASSPWTTRTGELFF. The DNA for the CDR3 is TGTGCCAGCTCACCATGGACTACAAGAACCGGGGAGCTGTTTTTT.

This chain uses TRBV24-1 with TRBJ2-5, with D hard to call. The CDR3 extends over 13 amino acids. V dropped 0 bases and J dropped 3 bases, with 4 bases sitting between them. Germline V gene data show CDR1 as KGHDR and CDR2 as SFDVKD. The CDR3 is CATSDLAEETQYF. DNA of the CDR3: TGTGCCACCAGTGATTTGGCGGAAGAGACCCAGTACTTC.

This clone is a singleton in its sample. The rearrangement links TRBV28 to TRBJ1-2; 10 nucleotides match TRBD1. CDR3 length: 15 amino acids. With 7 bases clipped from V and 8 bases from J, the junction kept 13 bases outside the gene matches. Per the germline V gene, CDR1 is MDHEN and CDR2 is SYDVKM. This CDR3 reads CASTLLPGTGDGYTF. The DNA of the CDR3 is TGTGCCAGCACCTTACTCCCCGGGACAGGGGACGGCTACACCTTC.

A single count supports this clone. The chain recombines TRBV7-2 with TRBJ2-5; 14 positions match TRBD2. V dropped 7 bases and J dropped 4; count of bases not matched to a gene: 8. CDR3 length: 16 residues. Germline V gene data show CDR1 as SGHTA and CDR2 as FQGNSA. The CDR3 reads CASTSRGTSGRETQYF. For the CDR3, the DNA is TGTGCCAGCACCTCCCGCGGGACTAGCGGGAGAGAGACCCAGTACTTC.

The V and J genes are TRBV10-3 and TRBJ1-1; D is unresolved. Germline assignment: CDR1 ENHRY and CDR2 SYGVKD. CDR3 length equals 13 residues. The V gene lost 10 bases and the J gene lost 3 bases, with 15 bases spanning the gap. The CDR3, as DNA: TGTGCCACTTTGTCTTCTCCGGACACTGAAGCTTTCTTT. Its protein product is CATLSSPDTEAFF.

The chain links TRBV24-1 to TRBJ2-3, with 8 nucleotides matching TRBD1. The CDR3 spans 13 residues. The V gene end was trimmed by 5 bases and the J gene end by 6 bases; junction bases not matched to a gene: 3. From germline, CDR1 is KGHDR and CDR2 SFDVKD. This CDR3 is CATSGTGTDTQYF. The CDR3 DNA reads as TGTGCCACCAGTGGGACAGGGACCGATACGCAGTATTTT.

The J gene is TRBJ2-7, the V gene TRBV24-1; tentatively, D is TRBD2 (5 bases). This CDR3 contains 12 residues. Germline CDR1 and CDR2: KGHDR and SFDVKD. The V and J ends lost 9 bases and 9 bases respectively, with 17 bases between them. CDR3: CATEDWNYSQYF. For the CDR3, the DNA is TGTGCCACCGAGGACTGGAACTATTCGCAGTACTTC.

V gene TRBV9 combines with J gene TRBJ2-7, with TRBD2 identical over 14 bases. V shed 3 bases and J 6 bases; nucleotides not matched to a gene: 11. The germline V gene has CDR1 SGDLS and CDR2 YYNGEE. The CDR3 spans 17 residues. CDR3 region: CASSAGLAGGASGEQYF. The CDR3 bases are TGTGCCAGCAGCGCAGGACTAGCGGGAGGCGCCTCGGGCGAGCAGTACTTC.

This chain joins TRBV6-5 and TRBJ2-1, with D tentatively TRBD2 (5 bases). This CDR3 has 14 amino acids. Trimming removed 8 bases from V and 7 bases from J, with 18 bases in between. Germline CDR1 and CDR2: MNHEY and SVGAGI. Here the CDR3 reads CASQRGNLGNEQFF. The CDR3 DNA is TGTGCCAGCCAACGGGGAAATCTCGGGAATGAGCAGTTCTTC.

The rearrangement links TRBV4-1 to TRBJ1-4; no reliable D call. V was pared by 0 bases and J by 4 bases, with 9 bases between. Looked up from germline, CDR1 is MGHRA and CDR2 is YSYEKL. The CDR3 is 15 residues long. The CDR3 nucleotides read TGCGCCAGCAGCCAAGATGCCAGTTTTAATGAAAAACTGTTTTTT. Amino acids: CASSQDASFNEKLFF.

The gene calls are TRBV6-4 and TRBJ1-6; perhaps TRBD1 as D (5 bases). Germline assignment: CDR1 MRHNA and CDR2 SNTAGT. The CDR3 has 17 amino acids. Trimming removed 3 bases at V and 1 base at J, with 13 bases between. In DNA form, the CDR3 reads TGTGCCAGCAGTGAATCGGCTTCAGGGTCCTATAATTCACCCCTCCACTTT. Its translation: CASSESASGSYNSPLHF.

The genes are TRBV30 and TRBJ2-7, with TRBD1 identical over 8 bases. This CDR3 contains 12 residues. Germline trimming cut 4 bases from V and 1 base from J; bases unmatched to any gene: 0. Germline loops: CDR1 GTSNPN, CDR2 SVGIG (reference sequence). As DNA, the CDR3 is TGTGCCTGGAACAGGGGGTCCTACGAGCAGTACTTC. Translated, it gives CAWNRGSYEQYF.

This CDR3 reads CASSPPRFAGLSYEQYF. CDR3 sequence (DNA): TGTGCCAGCAGCCCGCCGCGGTTTGCAGGACTCTCCTACGAGCAGTACTTC. The J gene is TRBJ2-7, the V gene TRBV7-2; TRBD2 is a possible D gene (5 bases). The ends were cut back, 5 bases at V and 0 bases at J, with 20 bases in the middle. The CDR3 has 17 residues. The germline V gene encodes CDR1 SGHTA and CDR2 FQGNSA.

The V call is TRBV15, the J call TRBJ2-3; TRBD2 agrees at 10 bases. The CDR3 has 15 residues. J lost 4 bases, V lost 1 base, and 2 bases had no gene match. CDR1 and CDR2 (germline): LNHNV, YYDKDF (reference sequence). This CDR3 is CATSRGLAGSDTQYF. CDR3 sequence (DNA): TGTGCCACCAGCAGAGGACTAGCGGGTTCAGATACGCAGTATTTT.

V and J are TRBV14 and TRBJ2-5; D call uncertain. Trimming took 2 bases from V and 1 from J, leaving 11 bases between them. The CDR3 is made up of 15 amino acids. In germline, CDR1 is SGHDN, CDR2 FVKESK. Written as DNA, the CDR3 is TGTGCCAGCAGCCAATTTAGAGGCCTCCAAGAGACCCAGTACTTC. This sequence encodes CASSQFRGLQETQYF.